The clone carrying this T cell receptor (beta chain) was seen a handful of times. Its antigen is currently unknown. The sample originates from a study of T cell repertoires in cytomegalovirus infection. Study background: Both a matching HLA type and CMV infection were indicated by public TCR beta signatures.

TCRdb analysed the reads with MiXCR anew, one entry per CDR3 protein. Of fewer than 350,000 distinct CDR3 sequences listed, about a sixth are singletons. The CDR3 loop spans 14 amino acids. CDR1 is MNHNS and CDR2 is SASEGT in the germline V gene. The V segment lost 6 bases and the J segment 1 base; nucleotides outside the gene matches: 5. General study findings and limits: Identification of carriers of CMV plus the relevant HLA was achieved through cumulative public TCR beta family frequency. The ex vivo response was dominated by HLA-C-restricted CMV-specific TCR beta clonotypes.

The chain carries TRBV6-1 and TRBJ1-1, with TRBD1 matching 7 bases. The receptor comes from a human donor in good health (CMV status not recorded). Some clones in this sample may be carry-over from other donors' samples. Material for sequencing was PBMCs. The chain's CDR3 is CASRGRGPNTEAFF. In DNA, the CDR3 is TGTGCCAGCAGGGGGAGGGGGCCGAACACTGAAGCTTTCTTT.